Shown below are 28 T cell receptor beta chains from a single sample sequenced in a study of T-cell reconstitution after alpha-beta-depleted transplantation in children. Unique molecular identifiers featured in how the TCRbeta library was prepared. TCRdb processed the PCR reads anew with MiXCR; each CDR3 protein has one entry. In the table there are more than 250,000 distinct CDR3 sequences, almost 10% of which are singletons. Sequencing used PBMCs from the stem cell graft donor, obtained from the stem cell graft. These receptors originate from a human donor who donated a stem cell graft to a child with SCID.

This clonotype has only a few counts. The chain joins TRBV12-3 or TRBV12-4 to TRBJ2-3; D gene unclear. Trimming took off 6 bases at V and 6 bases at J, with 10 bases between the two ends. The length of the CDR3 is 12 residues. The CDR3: CASSPTIDTQYF. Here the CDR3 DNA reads TGTGCCAGCAGCCCGACCATCGATACGCAGTATTTT.

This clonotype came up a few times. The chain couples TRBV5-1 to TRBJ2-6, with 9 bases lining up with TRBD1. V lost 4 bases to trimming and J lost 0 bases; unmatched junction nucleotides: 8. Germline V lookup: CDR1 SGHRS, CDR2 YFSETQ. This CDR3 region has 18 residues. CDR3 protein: CASSSTGGLLSGANVLTF. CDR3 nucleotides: TGCGCCAGCAGCAGTACAGGGGGCCTACTCTCTGGGGCCAACGTCCTGACTTTC.

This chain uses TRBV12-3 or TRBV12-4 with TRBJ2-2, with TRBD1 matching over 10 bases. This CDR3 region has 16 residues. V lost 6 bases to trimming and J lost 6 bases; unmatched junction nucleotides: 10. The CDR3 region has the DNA TGTGCCAGCAGCCACTGGGGACAGGGGCTCCCCGGGGAGCTGTTTTTT. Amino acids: CASSHWGQGLPGELFF.

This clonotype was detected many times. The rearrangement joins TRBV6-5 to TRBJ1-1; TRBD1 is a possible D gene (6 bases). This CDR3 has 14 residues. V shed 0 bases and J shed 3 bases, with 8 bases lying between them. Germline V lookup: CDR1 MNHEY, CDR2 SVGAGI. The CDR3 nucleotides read TGTGCCAGCAGTTACTCGAGGGGGGACACTGAAGCTTTCTTT. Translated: CASSYSRGDTEAFF.

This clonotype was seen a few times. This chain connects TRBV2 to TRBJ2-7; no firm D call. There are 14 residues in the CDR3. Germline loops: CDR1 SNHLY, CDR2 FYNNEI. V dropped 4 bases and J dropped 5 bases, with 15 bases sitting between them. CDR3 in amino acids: CASSVTSNRDEQYF. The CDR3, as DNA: TGTGCCAGCAGTGTCACCTCTAATAGGGACGAGCAGTACTTC.

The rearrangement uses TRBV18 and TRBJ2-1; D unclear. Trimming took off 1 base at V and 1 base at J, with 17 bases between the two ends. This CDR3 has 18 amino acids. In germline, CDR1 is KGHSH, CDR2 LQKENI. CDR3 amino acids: CASSPRQSTVGSYNEQFF. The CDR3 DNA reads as TGTGCCAGCTCACCACGGCAGTCTACCGTCGGATCCTACAATGAGCAGTTCTTC.

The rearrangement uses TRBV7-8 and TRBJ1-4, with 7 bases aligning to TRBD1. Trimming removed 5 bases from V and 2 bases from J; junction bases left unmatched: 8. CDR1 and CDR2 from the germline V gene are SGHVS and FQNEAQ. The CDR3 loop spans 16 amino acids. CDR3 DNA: TGTGCCAGCAGCCCGGACAGGCTTGGGACTAATGAAAAACTGTTTTTT. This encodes CASSPDRLGTNEKLFF.

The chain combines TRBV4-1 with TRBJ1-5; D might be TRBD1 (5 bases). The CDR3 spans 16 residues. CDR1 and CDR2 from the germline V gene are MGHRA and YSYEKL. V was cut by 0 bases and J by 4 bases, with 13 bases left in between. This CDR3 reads CASSQDFSGGNQPQHF. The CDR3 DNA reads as TGCGCCAGCAGCCAAGATTTTTCGGGGGGGAATCAGCCCCAGCATTTT.

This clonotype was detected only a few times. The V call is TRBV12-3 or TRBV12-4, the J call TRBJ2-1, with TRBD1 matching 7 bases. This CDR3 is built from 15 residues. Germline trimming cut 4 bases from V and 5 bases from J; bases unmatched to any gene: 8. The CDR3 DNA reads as TGTGCCAGCAGTTATGACAGGGCGACTGACAATGAGCAGTTCTTC. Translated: CASSYDRATDNEQFF.

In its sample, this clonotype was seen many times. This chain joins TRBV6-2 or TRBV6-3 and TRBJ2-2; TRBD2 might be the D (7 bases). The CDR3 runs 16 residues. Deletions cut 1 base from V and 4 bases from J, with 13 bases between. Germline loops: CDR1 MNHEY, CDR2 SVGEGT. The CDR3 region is CASSYWGGQVTGELFF. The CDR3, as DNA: TGTGCCAGCAGTTACTGGGGGGGCCAGGTCACCGGGGAGCTGTTTTTT.

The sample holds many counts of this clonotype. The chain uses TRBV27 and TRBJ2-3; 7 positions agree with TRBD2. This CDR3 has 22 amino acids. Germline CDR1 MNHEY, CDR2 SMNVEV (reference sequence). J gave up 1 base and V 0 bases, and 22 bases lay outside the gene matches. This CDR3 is CASSLSGPPVGGKYRRTDTQYF. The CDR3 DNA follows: TGTGCCAGCAGTTTATCGGGCCCTCCCGTCGGGGGGAAATATAGACGCACAGATACGCAGTATTTT.

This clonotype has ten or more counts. The chain's CDR3 is CSARDRQGSSYEQYF. The CDR3 bases are TGCAGTGCTAGAGATCGGCAGGGCAGCTCCTACGAGCAGTACTTC. This chain links TRBV20-1 with TRBJ2-7, with D possibly being TRBD1 (5 bases). The CDR3 is 15 amino acids. Germline CDR1 DFQATT, CDR2 SNEGSKA (reference sequence). V lost 0 bases and J 0 bases, leaving 12 bases between the germline ends.

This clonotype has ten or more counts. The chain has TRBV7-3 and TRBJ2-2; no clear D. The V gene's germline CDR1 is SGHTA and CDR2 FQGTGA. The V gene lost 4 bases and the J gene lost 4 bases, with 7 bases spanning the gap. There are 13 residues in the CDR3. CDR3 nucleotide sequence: TGTGCCAGCAGCTCCCTTACCACCGGGGAGCTGTTTTTT. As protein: CASSSLTTGELFF.

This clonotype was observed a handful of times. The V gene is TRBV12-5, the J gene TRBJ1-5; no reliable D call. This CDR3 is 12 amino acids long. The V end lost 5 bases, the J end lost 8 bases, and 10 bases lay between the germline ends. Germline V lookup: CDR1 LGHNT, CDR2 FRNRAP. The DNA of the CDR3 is TGTGCTAGTGGTCGCCGGACGGAGCCCCAGCATTTT. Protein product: CASGRRTEPQHF. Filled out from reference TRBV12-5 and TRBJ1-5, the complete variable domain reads DARVTQTPRHKVTEMGQEVTMRCQPILGHNTVFWYRQTMMQGLELLAYFRNRAPLDDSGMPKDRFSAEMPDATLATLKIQPSEPRDSAVYFCASGRRTEPQHFGDGTRLSIL.

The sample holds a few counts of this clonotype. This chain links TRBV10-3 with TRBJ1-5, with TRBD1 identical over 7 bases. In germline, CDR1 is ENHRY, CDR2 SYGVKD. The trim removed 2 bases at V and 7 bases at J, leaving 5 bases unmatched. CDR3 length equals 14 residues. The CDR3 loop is CAISERGQGQPQHF. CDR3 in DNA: TGTGCCATCAGTGAGAGGGGGCAGGGGCAGCCCCAGCATTTT.

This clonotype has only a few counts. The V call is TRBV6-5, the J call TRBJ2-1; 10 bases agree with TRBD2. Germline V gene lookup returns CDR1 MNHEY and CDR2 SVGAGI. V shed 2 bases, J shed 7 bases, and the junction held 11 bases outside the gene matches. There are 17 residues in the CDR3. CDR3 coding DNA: TGTGCCAGCAGTTACCTATCTTCTAGCGGGGGTGGAAATGAGCAGTTCTTC. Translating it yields CASSYLSSSGGGNEQFF.

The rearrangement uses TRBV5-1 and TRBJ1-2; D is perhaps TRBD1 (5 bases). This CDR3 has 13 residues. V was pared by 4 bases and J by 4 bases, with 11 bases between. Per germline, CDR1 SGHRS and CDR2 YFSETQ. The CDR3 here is CASSPSGGYGYTF. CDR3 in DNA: TGCGCCAGCAGCCCCTCGGGGGGCTATGGCTACACCTTC.

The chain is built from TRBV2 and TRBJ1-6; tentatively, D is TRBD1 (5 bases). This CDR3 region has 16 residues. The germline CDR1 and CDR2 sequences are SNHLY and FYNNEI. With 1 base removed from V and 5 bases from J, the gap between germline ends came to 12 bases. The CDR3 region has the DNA TGTGCCAGCAGTGAAGTGGGGCCAGGGAATAATTCACCCCTCCACTTT. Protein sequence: CASSEVGPGNNSPLHF.

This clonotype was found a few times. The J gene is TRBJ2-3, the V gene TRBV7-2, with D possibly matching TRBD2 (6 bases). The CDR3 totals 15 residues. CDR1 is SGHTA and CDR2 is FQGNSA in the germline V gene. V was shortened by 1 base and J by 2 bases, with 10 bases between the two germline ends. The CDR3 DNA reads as TGTGCCAGCAGCTTAGAGCTAGCGTACACAGATACGCAGTATTTT. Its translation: CASSLELAYTDTQYF.

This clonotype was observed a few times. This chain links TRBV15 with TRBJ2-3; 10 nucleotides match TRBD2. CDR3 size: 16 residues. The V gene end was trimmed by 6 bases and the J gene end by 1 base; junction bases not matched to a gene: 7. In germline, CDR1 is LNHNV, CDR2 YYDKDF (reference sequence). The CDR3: CATSGVTSGGTDTQYF. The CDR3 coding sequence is TGTGCCACCAGTGGAGTCACTAGCGGGGGCACAGATACGCAGTATTTT.

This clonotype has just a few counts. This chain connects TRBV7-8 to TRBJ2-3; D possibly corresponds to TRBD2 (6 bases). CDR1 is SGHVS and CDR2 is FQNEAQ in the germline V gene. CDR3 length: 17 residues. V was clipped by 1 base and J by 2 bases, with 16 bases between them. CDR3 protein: CASSLGSAGPNTDTQYF. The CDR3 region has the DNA TGTGCCAGCAGCTTAGGTTCCGCGGGGCCCAACACAGATACGCAGTATTTT.

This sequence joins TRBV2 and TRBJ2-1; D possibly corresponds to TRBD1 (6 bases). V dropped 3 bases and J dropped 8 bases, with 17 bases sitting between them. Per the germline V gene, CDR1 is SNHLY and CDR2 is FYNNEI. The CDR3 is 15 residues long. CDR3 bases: TGTGCCAGCAGTGACTCCGCAGGGGCTGAGGATGAGCAGTTCTTC. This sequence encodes CASSDSAGAEDEQFF.

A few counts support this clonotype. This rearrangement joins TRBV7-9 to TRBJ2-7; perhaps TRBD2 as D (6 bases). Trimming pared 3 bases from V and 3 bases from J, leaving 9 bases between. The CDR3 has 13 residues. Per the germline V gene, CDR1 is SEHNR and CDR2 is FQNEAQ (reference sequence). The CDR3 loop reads CASSFMRGYEQYF. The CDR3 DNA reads TGTGCCAGCAGCTTTATGCGGGGCTACGAGCAGTACTTC.

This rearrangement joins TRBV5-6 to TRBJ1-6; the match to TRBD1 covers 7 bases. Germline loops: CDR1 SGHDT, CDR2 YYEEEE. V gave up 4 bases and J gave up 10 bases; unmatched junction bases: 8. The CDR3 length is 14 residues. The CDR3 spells CASSTGQASSPLHF. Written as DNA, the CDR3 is TGTGCCAGCAGCACAGGACAGGCGTCGTCACCCCTCCACTTT.

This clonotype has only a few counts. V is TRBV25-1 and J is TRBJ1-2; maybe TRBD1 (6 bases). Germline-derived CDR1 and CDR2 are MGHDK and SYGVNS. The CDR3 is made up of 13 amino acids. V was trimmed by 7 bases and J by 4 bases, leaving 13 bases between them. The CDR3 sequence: CASKQTGLYGYTF. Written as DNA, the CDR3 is TGTGCCAGCAAACAAACAGGGCTCTATGGCTACACCTTC.

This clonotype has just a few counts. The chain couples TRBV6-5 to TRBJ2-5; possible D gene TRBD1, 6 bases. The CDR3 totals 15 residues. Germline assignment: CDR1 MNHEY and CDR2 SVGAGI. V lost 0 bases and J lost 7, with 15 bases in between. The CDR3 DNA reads TGTGCCAGCAGTTACTCGAACAGGGAAAGTAGGACCCAGTACTTC. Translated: CASSYSNRESRTQYF.

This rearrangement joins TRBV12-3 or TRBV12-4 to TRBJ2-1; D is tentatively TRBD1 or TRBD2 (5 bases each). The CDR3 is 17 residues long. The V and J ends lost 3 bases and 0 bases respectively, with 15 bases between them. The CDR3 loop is CASSFPYDGASYNEQFF. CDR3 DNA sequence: TGTGCCAGCAGTTTTCCTTACGACGGGGCCTCCTACAATGAGCAGTTCTTC.

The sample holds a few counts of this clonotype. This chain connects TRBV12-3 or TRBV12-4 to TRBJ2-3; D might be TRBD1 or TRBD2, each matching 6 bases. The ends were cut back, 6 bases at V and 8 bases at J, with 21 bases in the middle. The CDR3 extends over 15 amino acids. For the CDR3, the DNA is TGTGCCAGCAGCGGCGGCGGGACAACCCCGGGTACGCAGTATTTT. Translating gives CASSGGGTTPGTQYF.